Below, 17 T cell receptor beta chains from the same sample are listed, as sequenced in a study of identical twins' blood T cells. TCRdb re-derived calls from the 5' RACE reads in MiXCR, one entry per CDR3 protein. The repertoire holds about 370,000 distinct CDR3 sequences, with about 28% as singletons. The sample consisted of PBMCs. Receptor source: a woman between 18 and 55 years old in good health.

This clonotype came up a few times. The chain combines TRBV29-1 with TRBJ2-3; TRBD2 is a possible D gene (6 bases). Germline V CDR1 and CDR2: SQVTM, ANQGSEA. The CDR3 sequence is 16 residues long. V lost 3 bases and J 0 bases, leaving 16 bases between the germline ends. The CDR3 region is CSVDGLGGDSTDTQYF. The CDR3 DNA is TGCAGCGTTGACGGGCTCGGCGGGGACAGCACAGATACGCAGTATTTT.

This clonotype was seen more than once but under ten times. V and J are TRBV11-2 and TRBJ1-1; no definite D call. The germline V and J ends were trimmed by 3 bases and 0 bases, with 8 bases remaining between them. The CDR3 is made up of 14 amino acids. From germline, CDR1 is SGHAT and CDR2 FQNNGV. The CDR3 is CASSLQVMNTEAFF. The DNA for the CDR3 is TGTGCCAGCAGCTTGCAGGTGATGAACACTGAAGCTTTCTTT.

CDR3 DNA: TGTGCCAGCAGCCAAGATGGCCTAGCGGACACCGGGGAGCTGTTTTTT. Translation gives CASSQDGLADTGELFF. The chain recombines TRBV3-1 with TRBJ2-2, with 7 positions matching TRBD2. Unmatched junction bases numbered 4, after V lost 0 bases and J lost 3 bases. The CDR3 totals 16 residues. Germline V gene lookup returns CDR1 LGHDT and CDR2 YNNKEL (reference sequence).

The chain recombines TRBV5-1 with TRBJ1-5; D unclear. The length of the CDR3 is 10 residues. The germline V and J ends were trimmed by 4 bases and 7 bases, with 3 bases remaining between them. In germline, CDR1 is SGHRS, CDR2 YFSETQ. The CDR3 loop reads CASSRQPQHF. In DNA form, the CDR3 reads TGCGCCAGCAGCAGGCAGCCCCAGCATTTT. The variable domain in full, completed from reference TRBV5-1 and TRBJ1-5, reads KAGVTQTPRYLIKTRGQQVTLSCSPISGHRSVSWYQQTPGQGLQFLFEYFSETQRNKGNFPGRFSGRQFSNSRSEMNVSTLELGDSALYLCASSRQPQHFGDGTRLSIL.

The chain employs TRBV28 and TRBJ1-1, with D unresolved. The V gene's germline CDR1 is MDHEN and CDR2 SYDVKM. The CDR3 covers 12 residues. V was trimmed by 6 bases and J by 7 bases, leaving 12 bases between them. The CDR3 region is CASSPRPLEAFF. In DNA, the CDR3 is TGTGCCAGCAGCCCTAGACCGCTTGAAGCTTTCTTT.

This clonotype was observed a few times. This chain connects TRBV6-5 to TRBJ2-2; a weak D match, TRBD1 (5 bases). The CDR3 sequence is 13 residues long. Trimming left V 6 bases short and J 5 bases short, with 10 bases between. The germline gives CDR1 MNHEY, CDR2 SVGAGI. CDR3 residues: CASRTQGTGELFF. DNA for the CDR3: TGTGCCAGCAGGACGCAGGGAACCGGGGAGCTGTTTTTT.

The chain combines TRBV5-1 with TRBJ2-2; TRBD2 matches at 9 bases. This CDR3 has 18 amino acids. Trimming cost V 0 bases and J 4 bases; bases outside gene matches: 10. CDR1 SGHRS and CDR2 YFSETQ come from the germline V gene. CDR3 DNA sequence: TGCGCCAGCAGCTTGGGGCTAGCGGGAATTCCTGTCACCGGGGAGCTGTTTTTT. Translating gives CASSLGLAGIPVTGELFF.

This clonotype was picked up a small number of times. CDR3 protein: CASSQPGQGFYGYTF. The CDR3 DNA reads TGTGCCAGCTCACAGCCGGGACAGGGATTCTATGGCTACACCTTC. V usage is TRBV18 and J usage is TRBJ1-2; 9 bases line up with TRBD1. V lost 4 bases, J lost 4 bases, and 7 bases stayed unmatched. The CDR3 is 15 residues long. Looked up from germline, CDR1 is KGHSH and CDR2 is LQKENI.

This clonotype was detected many times. The chain joins TRBV20-1 to TRBJ2-7, with TRBD2 matching 11 bases. CDR1 is DFQATT, CDR2 SNEGSKA, per germline (reference sequence). J was trimmed by 7 bases and V by 2 bases; bases with no gene match: 10. The CDR3 is made up of 15 amino acids. As DNA, the CDR3 is TGCAGTGCTAGACCCCTCACTAGCGGGAGAAGTGAGCAGTACTTC. Amino acid sequence: CSARPLTSGRSEQYF.

CDR3 protein: CASNNLGPNEQFF. The DNA for the CDR3 is TGTGCCAGTAACAATCTAGGGCCCAATGAGCAGTTCTTC. This chain joins TRBV19 and TRBJ2-1; D unclear. This CDR3 comprises 13 residues. Trimming took off 7 bases at V and 6 bases at J, with 13 bases between the two ends. Germline loops: CDR1 LNHDA, CDR2 SQIVND (reference sequence).

This clonotype was counted many times. V usage is TRBV12-3 or TRBV12-4 and J usage is TRBJ1-3; D is uncertain. Trimming took off 6 bases at V and 4 bases at J, with 7 bases between the two ends. CDR3 length equals 12 residues. The CDR3 region is CASSEGGNTIYF. For the CDR3, the DNA is TGTGCCAGCAGCGAAGGAGGAAACACCATATATTTT.

This clonotype appeared a few times. The chain couples TRBV20-1 to TRBJ1-5; perhaps TRBD1 as D (6 bases). V shed 5 bases and J shed 7 bases, with 9 bases lying between them. CDR1 and CDR2 (germline): DFQATT, SNEGSKA (reference sequence). The CDR3 is 11 residues long. CDR3 DNA: TGCAGTGCTGGCAGGGGCCAGCCCCAGCATTTT. Translation: CSAGRGQPQHF.

This chain joins TRBV27 and TRBJ1-2; D remains unclear. Germline loops: CDR1 MNHEY, CDR2 SMNVEV (reference sequence). The CDR3 has 15 amino acids. Trimming left V 5 bases short and J 1 base short, with 14 bases between. Here the CDR3 reads CASSRREEDNYGYTF. For the CDR3, the DNA is TGTGCCAGCAGTCGCCGGGAGGAGGATAACTATGGCTACACCTTC.

V and J are TRBV10-3 and TRBJ2-3, with a possible D match to TRBD1 (6 bases). CDR1 is ENHRY, CDR2 SYGVKD, per germline. The CDR3 covers 13 residues. V was cut by 9 bases and J by 2 bases, with 12 bases left in between. CDR3 sequence (DNA): TGTGCCATTCAGGGGACCCTCACAGATACGCAGTATTTT. This sequence encodes CAIQGTLTDTQYF.

V and J are TRBV20-1 and TRBJ1-5; 8 nucleotides line up with TRBD1. CDR1 DFQATT and CDR2 SNEGSKA come from the germline V gene (reference sequence). The V gene end was trimmed by 6 bases and the J gene end by 8 bases; junction bases not matched to a gene: 15. The CDR3 consists of 15 residues. The CDR3 nucleotides read TGCAGTGCCGCGGACAGGGACGAAAACTTAGAGCCCCAGCATTTT. Translation: CSAADRDENLEPQHF.

This clonotype was recorded once. The chain has TRBV2 and TRBJ1-3, with D possibly being TRBD1 (6 bases). V lost 8 bases and J 2 bases, leaving 16 bases between the germline ends. Germline values: CDR1 SNHLY, CDR2 FYNNEI. There are 15 residues in the CDR3. CDR3 residues: CASAPSGGTGNTIYF. The CDR3 DNA reads TGTGCCAGCGCACCCTCGGGGGGCACTGGAAACACCATATATTTT.

This clonotype occurred a few times. The CDR3 bases are TGCAGCGTTGAAGATTCGACAGAGCAGCAAGAGACCCAGTACTTC. This sequence encodes CSVEDSTEQQETQYF. The chain uses TRBV29-1 and TRBJ2-5; D is perhaps TRBD1 (5 bases). CDR1 SQVTM and CDR2 ANQGSEA come from the germline V gene. The CDR3 totals 15 residues. Trimming removed 0 bases at V and 2 bases at J, with 13 bases between.